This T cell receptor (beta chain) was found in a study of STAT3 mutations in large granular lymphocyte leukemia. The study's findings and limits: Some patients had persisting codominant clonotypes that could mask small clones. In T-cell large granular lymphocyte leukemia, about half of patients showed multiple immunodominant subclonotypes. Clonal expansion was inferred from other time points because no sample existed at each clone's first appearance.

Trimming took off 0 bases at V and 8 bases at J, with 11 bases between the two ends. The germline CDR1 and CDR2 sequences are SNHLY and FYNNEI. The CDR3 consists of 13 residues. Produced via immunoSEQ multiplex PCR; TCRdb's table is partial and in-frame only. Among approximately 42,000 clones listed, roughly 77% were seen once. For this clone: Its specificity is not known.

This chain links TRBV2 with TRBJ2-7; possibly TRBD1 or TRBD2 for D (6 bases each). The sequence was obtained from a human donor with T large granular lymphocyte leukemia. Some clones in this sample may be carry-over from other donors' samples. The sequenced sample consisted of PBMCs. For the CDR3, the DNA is TGTGCCAGCAGTGAAGCGGCCGGGGGCAAGCAGTACTTC. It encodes CASSEAAGGKQYF.